This T cell receptor (beta chain) comes out of a study of shared clonotypes between healthy human individuals. Methods used by the authors: ImmunoSEQ output held junction-only sequences without quality scores, so filtering differed. Here immunoSEQ multiplex PCR was the method, and the copy in TCRdb shows in-frame clones only, minus some. D and trimming were read from the DNA, whereas the V and J calls and clone size are those reported in that table. The sample has 1.5 million to 2.5 million clones, less than 95% seen once. Study-wide findings and caveats: Richness estimates generally favored naive over memory subsets.

This CDR3 spans 17 amino acids. Trimming took 4 bases from V and 2 from J; bases not matched to a gene: 13. The germline gives CDR1 MGHRA, CDR2 YSYEKL. To note about this clone: No antigen is known for it.

CD45RO-negative, CCR7-positively selected cells formed the naive CD8 fraction, excluding terminally differentiated effector memory CD45RA+ cells. The TCR was taken from a man aged 18 to 29 in good health. The chain employs TRBV4-1 and TRBJ2-7, with 8 bases that match TRBD2. The sequencing input was naive CD8+ T cells sorted from blood. CDR3 amino acids: CASSLLFITSGTYEQYF. The CDR3 DNA sequence: TGCGCCAGCAGCCTGCTATTCATCACTAGCGGTACCTACGAGCAGTACTTC.